The count of the clone carrying this T cell receptor beta chain is one. Its antigen is still unknown. Between the trimmed V and J ends, which lost 1 base and 4 bases, there was a span of 11 bases. The CDR3 totals 15 residues. Per the germline V gene, CDR1 is SEHNR and CDR2 is FQNEAQ (reference sequence). Genomic DNA was employed as the template in profiling TCR beta VDJ and CDR3. Each CDR3 protein gets one entry after TCRdb re-called the reads with MiXCR. The sample records some 280,000 distinct CDR3 sequences, approximately 56% being singletons. This sample was taken from a study of CD8+CD57+ T cells in acquired aplastic anemia. The study's findings and limits: The same twenty-nine CD8+ CDR3 sequences occurred in patients and in controls.

This receptor was obtained from a human donor with severe aplastic anemia or a healthy control (not recorded which). The rearrangement links TRBV7-9 to TRBJ1-5; D perhaps matches TRBD1 (5 bases). Material: sorted CD4+, CD8+, or CD8+CD57+ T cells (not recorded which) from PBMCs. The CDR3, as DNA: TGTGCCAGCAGCTTAGGAACGGGGGAAAATCAGCCCCAGCATTTT. Protein: CASSLGTGENQPQHF.